One sample yielded the 32 T cell receptor beta chains listed below, sequenced in a study of blood T cell repertoires in COVID-19. TCRdb keeps only in-frame clones here, not all; method: immunoSEQ multiplex PCR. The table includes about 280,000 clones, 75% to 90% detected once. The sample was PBMCs or T cells enriched from blood (not recorded which). The receptor source for this set is a woman aged 30 to 39 with acute COVID-19.

The chain employs TRBV10-2 and TRBJ1-2; 9 bases match TRBD1. In germline, CDR1 is WSHSY, CDR2 SAAADI. J lost 3 bases, V lost 8 bases, and 4 bases had no gene match. The CDR3 is made up of 13 amino acids. The CDR3 DNA reads as TGCGCCAGCTCCCGACAGGGGGACTATGGCTACACCTTC. Translated, it gives CASSRQGDYGYTF.

The J gene is TRBJ2-1, the V gene TRBV6-5; no reliable D call. V was clipped by 0 bases and J by 4 bases, with 4 bases between them. The CDR3 is 13 amino acids. Germline lookup yields CDR1 MNHEY and CDR2 SVGAGI. CDR3 sequence: CASSYSRYNEQFF. CDR3 bases: TGTGCCAGCAGTTACTCTCGGTACAATGAGCAGTTCTTC.

The V and J genes are TRBV28 and TRBJ1-1; 7 nucleotides line up with TRBD1. CDR1 MDHEN and CDR2 SYDVKM come from the germline V gene. CDR3 size: 13 residues. The V gene end was trimmed by 7 bases and the J gene end by 8 bases; junction bases not matched to a gene: 10. As DNA, the CDR3 is TGTGCCAGCAAGGAGGGGGCAGTAACCGAAGCTTTCTTT. As protein: CASKEGAVTEAFF. Full variable domain (rest looked up from reference TRBV28 and TRBJ1-1): DVKVTQSSRYLVKRTGEKVFLECVQDMDHENMFWYRQDPGLGLRLIYFSYDVKMKEKGDIPEGYSVSREKKERFSLILESASTNQTSMYLCASKEGAVTEAFFGQGTRLTVV.

The V gene is TRBV18, the J gene TRBJ1-1; D is uncertain. Trimming took off 2 bases at V and 5 bases at J, with 18 bases between the two ends. The CDR3 is 16 amino acids. Germline loops: CDR1 KGHSH, CDR2 LQKENI. CDR3 residues: CASSPFDPAPGTEAFF. The CDR3 DNA reads as TGTGCCAGCTCACCATTTGATCCCGCCCCGGGTACTGAAGCTTTCTTT.

The chain links TRBV27 to TRBJ2-2; TRBD2 matches at 7 bases. J gave up 4 bases and V 5 bases, and 10 bases lay outside the gene matches. Germline loops: CDR1 MNHEY, CDR2 SMNVEV (reference sequence). The CDR3 length is 16 residues. CDR3 in DNA: TGTGCCAGCAGTAACAGCGGGACCTGGTTCACCGGGGAGCTGTTTTTT. It is translated as CASSNSGTWFTGELFF.

The chain combines TRBV6-5 with TRBJ1-1, with 10 bases fitting TRBD1. V was clipped by 3 bases and J by 6 bases; unmatched bases: 7. CDR1 is MNHEY and CDR2 is SVGAGI in the germline V gene. The CDR3 sequence is 15 residues long. The CDR3 DNA reads TGTGCCAGCAGTTATTCGGGACAGGGGCTTTCTGAAGCTTTCTTT. Its protein is CASSYSGQGLSEAFF.

The rearrangement uses TRBV4-1 and TRBJ2-7; a weak D match, TRBD1 (6 bases). The CDR3 runs to 16 residues. V lost 2 bases to trimming and J lost 2 bases, with 16 bases between them. Germline-derived CDR1 and CDR2 are MGHRA and YSYEKL. The CDR3 region is CASSQSWGLGTYEQYF. Written as DNA, the CDR3 is TGCGCCAGCAGCCAAAGTTGGGGGCTAGGCACCTACGAGCAGTACTTC.

The CDR3 reads CASSLEAGPNTEAFF. DNA for the CDR3: TGTGCCAGCAGCTTAGAGGCAGGGCCGAACACTGAAGCTTTCTTT. The rearrangement links TRBV11-2 to TRBJ1-1, with D possibly TRBD1 on 5 matching bases. The CDR3 loop spans 15 amino acids. V was clipped by 0 bases and J by 1 base, with 9 bases between them. Germline-derived CDR1 and CDR2 are SGHAT and FQNNGV.

The rearrangement links TRBV29-1 to TRBJ1-2, with D unresolved. CDR1 is SQVTM and CDR2 is ANQGSEA in the germline V gene. There are 11 residues in the CDR3. V lost 6 bases and J 5 bases, leaving 10 bases between the germline ends. The CDR3 loop is CSVDTSYGYTF. CDR3 bases: TGCAGCGTCGACACCTCTTATGGCTACACCTTC.

CDR3 in amino acids: CASSLGTGLREQYF. In DNA, the CDR3 is TGTGCCAGCAGCTTAGGGACAGGGCTTCGGGAGCAGTACTTC. The chain joins TRBV7-2 to TRBJ2-7; 8 bases are shared with TRBD1. The J segment lost 7 bases and the V segment lost 1 base, leaving 6 bases of the junction unmatched. The germline V gene has CDR1 SGHTA and CDR2 FQGNSA. CDR3 length: 14 amino acids.

This chain joins TRBV9 and TRBJ2-4; D possibly corresponds to TRBD2 (5 bases). In germline, CDR1 is SGDLS, CDR2 YYNGEE. The V gene lost 3 bases and the J gene lost 6 bases, with 10 bases spanning the gap. CDR3 length equals 13 residues. CDR3 DNA: TGTGCCAGCAGCGGGCACAGCGGAAACATTCAGTACTTC. This translates into CASSGHSGNIQYF.

V gene TRBV9 combines with J gene TRBJ2-1; D may be TRBD1 (5 bases). V was shortened by 0 bases and J by 3 bases, with 10 bases between the two germline ends. Germline V gives CDR1 SGDLS, CDR2 YYNGEE. The CDR3 loop spans 15 amino acids. CDR3: CASSVEGAHYNEQFF. CDR3 sequence (DNA): TGTGCCAGCAGCGTAGAAGGGGCCCACTACAATGAGCAGTTCTTC.

The chain uses TRBV28 and TRBJ2-1; D gene unclear. Germline V lookup: CDR1 MDHEN, CDR2 SYDVKM. The CDR3 extends over 12 amino acids. Trimming pared 2 bases from V and 9 bases from J, leaving 8 bases between. The CDR3 DNA follows: TGTGCCAGCAGTTTAAATGAGCTTGAGCAGTTCTTC. Translation: CASSLNELEQFF. The whole variable domain, filled in from reference TRBV28 and TRBJ2-1, reads DVKVTQSSRYLVKRTGEKVFLECVQDMDHENMFWYRQDPGLGLRLIYFSYDVKMKEKGDIPEGYSVSREKKERFSLILESASTNQTSMYLCASSLNELEQFFGPGTRLTVL.

This clone was picked up one time. This chain uses TRBV29-1 with TRBJ2-7; 8 bases are shared with TRBD1. This CDR3 region has 14 residues. J was trimmed by 4 bases and V by 6 bases; bases with no gene match: 11. Germline V gene data show CDR1 as SQVTM and CDR2 as ANQGSEA. This CDR3 is CSVVKGTGWYEQYF. The CDR3 nucleotides are TGCAGCGTAGTTAAAGGGACAGGATGGTACGAGCAGTACTTC.

V is TRBV10-3 and J is TRBJ1-1; weak D call: TRBD1 (5 bases). Germline CDR1 and CDR2: ENHRY and SYGVKD. This CDR3 spans 14 amino acids. V gave up 6 bases and J gave up 1 base, with 12 bases separating them. CDR3 nucleotides: TGTGCCATCAGGCGGGGGGATCCGAACACTGAAGCTTTCTTT. Protein sequence: CAIRRGDPNTEAFF.

The rearrangement uses TRBV2 and TRBJ1-2; 11 bases agree with TRBD1. This CDR3 region has 15 residues. Germline-derived CDR1 and CDR2 are SNHLY and FYNNEI. Losses at the gene ends were 7 bases for V and 9 bases for J; bases not matched to a gene: 13. The CDR3 DNA sequence: TGTGCCAGCACCCAGTTTGTGGACAGGGGGCTTAGCTACACCTTC. This sequence encodes CASTQFVDRGLSYTF.

The rearrangement joins TRBV19 to TRBJ1-5, with D perhaps matching TRBD1 (5 bases). The germline V gene has CDR1 LNHDA and CDR2 SQIVND (reference sequence). CDR3 size: 15 residues. V lost 6 bases and J lost 2, with 14 bases in between. In DNA, the CDR3 is TGTGCCAGTAGCATTCAGGTAGGGGGCAATCAGCCCCAGCATTTT. Translating it yields CASSIQVGGNQPQHF.

V is TRBV28 and J is TRBJ2-2, with TRBD2 matching 11 bases. CDR1 and CDR2 (germline): MDHEN, SYDVKM. J gave up 1 base and V 2 bases, and 3 bases lay outside the gene matches. CDR3 length equals 17 residues. This chain's CDR3 is CASSLRTSGRNTGELFF. The DNA for the CDR3 is TGTGCCAGCAGTTTAAGGACTAGCGGGCGGAACACCGGGGAGCTGTTTTTT. The whole variable domain, remainder taken from reference TRBV28 and TRBJ2-2, is DVKVTQSSRYLVKRTGEKVFLECVQDMDHENMFWYRQDPGLGLRLIYFSYDVKMKEKGDIPEGYSVSREKKERFSLILESASTNQTSMYLCASSLRTSGRNTGELFFGEGSRLTVL.

The rearrangement links TRBV7-9 to TRBJ1-5, with D uncertain. Germline values: CDR1 SEHNR, CDR2 FQNEAQ (reference sequence). The V gene lost 1 base and the J gene lost 2 bases, with 12 bases spanning the gap. The CDR3 runs 16 residues. This chain's CDR3 is CASSLGAGIGNQPQHF. The CDR3, as DNA: TGTGCCAGCAGCTTAGGGGCGGGAATAGGCAATCAGCCCCAGCATTTT.

The chain has TRBV28 and TRBJ2-7, with 9 bases matching TRBD2. The germline V gene has CDR1 MDHEN and CDR2 SYDVKM. V was clipped by 6 bases and J by 2 bases; unmatched bases: 8. The CDR3 is 15 amino acids. The CDR3 DNA reads TGTGCCAGCAGGGTCCATAGCGGGAGTACCTACGAGCAGTACTTC. As protein: CASRVHSGSTYEQYF.

The V call is TRBV18, the J call TRBJ2-1, with TRBD2 identical over 7 bases. This CDR3 is built from 17 residues. After removal of 2 bases from V and 0 bases from J, the junction contained 7 bases not matched to a gene. Germline V gives CDR1 KGHSH, CDR2 LQKENI. The CDR3 spells CASSPSSGGSSYNEQFF. The CDR3 DNA sequence: TGTGCCAGCTCACCAAGCTCCGGGGGGAGCTCCTACAATGAGCAGTTCTTC.

This clone was seen once. The rearrangement links TRBV28 to TRBJ2-7; 10 positions agree with TRBD1. The CDR3 is made up of 15 amino acids. V was clipped by 2 bases and J by 5 bases; unmatched bases: 6. CDR1 and CDR2 (germline): MDHEN, SYDVKM. The CDR3 region has the DNA TGTGCCAGCAGTTTAACCGGGACAGGGGTGAACGAGCAGTACTTC. It codes for CASSLTGTGVNEQYF. Filled out from reference TRBV28 and TRBJ2-7, the complete variable domain reads DVKVTQSSRYLVKRTGEKVFLECVQDMDHENMFWYRQDPGLGLRLIYFSYDVKMKEKGDIPEGYSVSREKKERFSLILESASTNQTSMYLCASSLTGTGVNEQYFGPGTRLTVT.

The V call is TRBV25-1, the J call TRBJ1-5; the match to TRBD1 covers 8 bases. The trim removed 6 bases at V and 5 bases at J, leaving 3 bases unmatched. The CDR3 loop spans 13 amino acids. Germline CDR1 is MGHDK and CDR2 is SYGVNS. CDR3 DNA sequence: TGTGCCAGCAGCTTGACAGGGGATCAGCCCCAGCATTTT. Translation: CASSLTGDQPQHF. Drawing the rest from reference TRBV25-1 and TRBJ1-5, the complete variable domain is EADIYQTPRYLVIGTGKKITLECSQTMGHDKMYWYQQDPGMELHLIHYSYGVNSTEKGDLSSESTVSRIRTEHFPLTLESARPSHTSQYLCASSLTGDQPQHFGDGTRLSIL.

This chain links TRBV7-3 with TRBJ2-1, with D possibly TRBD2 on 6 matching bases. V lost 0 bases and J 0 bases, leaving 6 bases between the germline ends. Germline V gene data show CDR1 as SGHTA and CDR2 as FQGTGA. The CDR3 sequence is 15 residues long. The CDR3 DNA is TGTGCCAGCAGCTTAACGGGAGGCTCCTACAATGAGCAGTTCTTC. Its protein product is CASSLTGGSYNEQFF.

The chain carries TRBV5-1 and TRBJ1-1; D might be TRBD1 (5 bases). With 3 bases removed from V and 2 bases from J, the gap between germline ends came to 17 bases. The CDR3 contains 16 residues. Germline V gene lookup returns CDR1 SGHRS and CDR2 YFSETQ. CDR3 protein: CASSSPTLDSNTEAFF. CDR3 nucleotide sequence: TGCGCCAGCAGCTCCCCGACACTCGACAGCAACACTGAAGCTTTCTTT.

The chain recombines TRBV18 with TRBJ2-1; 14 bases map to TRBD2. The germline gives CDR1 KGHSH, CDR2 LQKENI. CDR3 length equals 15 residues. V dropped 5 bases and J dropped 9; count of bases not matched to a gene: 6. The CDR3 here is CASSDGTSGRAEQFF. CDR3 nucleotide sequence: TGTGCCAGCTCAGACGGGACTAGCGGGAGAGCTGAGCAGTTCTTC.

The rearrangement uses TRBV28 and TRBJ1-2; D unclear. The V and J ends lost 10 bases and 0 bases respectively, with 6 bases between them. Germline lookup yields CDR1 MDHEN and CDR2 SYDVKM. The CDR3 sequence is 11 residues long. The CDR3 DNA sequence: TGTGCCACCTCAGCTAACTATGGCTACACCTTC. Encoded protein: CATSANYGYTF.

The chain joins TRBV6-5 to TRBJ2-3; D may be TRBD2 (5 bases). Germline values: CDR1 MNHEY, CDR2 SVGAGI. This CDR3 has 14 amino acids. Deletions cut 8 bases from V and 4 bases from J, with 16 bases between. This chain's CDR3 is CASADLGGSDTQYF. The CDR3 DNA is TGTGCCAGCGCAGATCTAGGAGGATCAGATACGCAGTATTTT.

This chain joins TRBV2 and TRBJ2-1; 9 bases fit TRBD2. V dropped 6 bases and J dropped 7; count of bases not matched to a gene: 19. Germline CDR1 and CDR2: SNHLY and FYNNEI. The CDR3 has 18 amino acids. The CDR3 spells CASRKGGVGSGRFNEQFF. The DNA of the CDR3 is TGTGCCAGCAGGAAGGGGGGCGTTGGTAGCGGGAGATTTAATGAGCAGTTCTTC.

This rearrangement joins TRBV6-6 to TRBJ2-3, with D maybe TRBD1 (5 bases). Deletions cut 5 bases from V and 6 bases from J, with 12 bases between. Germline-derived CDR1 and CDR2 are MNHNY and SVGAGI (reference sequence). The CDR3 runs 13 residues. The CDR3 loop reads CASSDPRGDTQYF. The CDR3, as DNA: TGTGCCAGCAGTGACCCTAGGGGCGATACGCAGTATTTT.

This chain links TRBV5-1 with TRBJ1-3, with D maybe TRBD1 (6 bases). CDR3 size: 15 residues. The V end was cut by 0 bases, the J end by 3 bases, with 10 bases between. Germline assignment: CDR1 SGHRS and CDR2 YFSETQ. CDR3 bases: TGCGCCAGCAGCTTGGCCCCAGGGGTTGGAAACACCATATATTTT. Protein sequence: CASSLAPGVGNTIYF.

CDR3 nucleotide sequence: TGTGCCAGTAGTATAGCCCATGACAGCTCTGGGGCCAACGTCCTGACTTTC. Encoded protein: CASSIAHDSSGANVLTF. The rearrangement links TRBV19 to TRBJ2-6, with D tentatively TRBD1 (5 bases). Looked up from germline, CDR1 is LNHDA and CDR2 is SQIVND (reference sequence). Trimming removed 1 base from V and 0 bases from J, with 10 bases in between. This CDR3 has 17 amino acids.